These T cell receptor beta chains were read from a single sample in a study of T-cell reconstitution after alpha-beta-depleted transplantation in children. TCRdb re-called the PCR reads with MiXCR, one entry per CDR3 protein. The sample records around 800,000 distinct CDR3 sequences, roughly 16% being singletons. The material sequenced was PBMCs, mostly from graft donor cells, taken 360 days after TCRalphabeta/CD19-depleted stem cell transplant. These TCRs come from a male patient younger than 18 who had a stem cell transplant for acute lymphoblastic leukemia, so the T cells may come from the graft donor. CDR3s include the opening cysteine and the closing phenylalanine or tryptophan. A D gene is named only where the DNA matches it firmly. Clone sizes are given selectively: once, few, many, or a class where the clone is expanded.

len: 15
abundance: NA
d_gene: TRBD1
j_gene: TRBJ1-2
v_gene: TRBV14
CDR3aa: CASSPPGQRNYGYTF
CDR3nt: TGTGCCAGCAGCCCTCCGGGACAGCGCAACTATGGCTACACCTTC

len: 14
abundance: NA
d_gene: NA
j_gene: TRBJ2-1
v_gene: TRBV2
CDR3aa: CASSEAEGYNEQFF
CDR3nt: TGTGCCAGCAGTGAAGCGGAAGGCTACAATGAGCAGTTCTTC

len: 14
abundance: few
d_gene: TRBD1
j_gene: TRBJ2-5
v_gene: TRBV27
CDR3aa: CASKKPGQQETQYF
CDR3nt: TGTGCCAGCAAAAAACCGGGACAGCAAGAGACCCAGTACTTC

len: 21
abundance: NA
d_gene: TRBD2
j_gene: TRBJ2-3
v_gene: TRBV6-2/TRBV6-3
CDR3aa: CASSSPWTSGKISGLTDTQYF
CDR3nt: TGTGCCAGCAGTTCGCCATGGACTAGCGGGAAAATTTCGGGCCTCACAGATACGCAGTATTTT

len: 14
abundance: NA
d_gene: NA
j_gene: TRBJ2-2
v_gene: TRBV12-3/TRBV12-4
CDR3aa: CASRVGGDTGELFF
CDR3nt: TGTGCCAGCAGGGTGGGTGGGGACACCGGGGAGCTGTTTTTT

len: 13
abundance: NA
d_gene: TRBD2
j_gene: TRBJ2-3
v_gene: TRBV4-2
CDR3aa: CASSGLDTDTQYF
CDR3nt: TGTGCCAGCAGCGGACTAGACACAGATACGCAGTATTTT

len: 17
abundance: NA
d_gene: TRBD2
j_gene: TRBJ2-7
v_gene: TRBV5-1
CDR3aa: CASSFRLTSGSSYEQYF
CDR3nt: TGCGCCAGCAGCTTCCGCCTCACTAGCGGGAGCTCCTACGAGCAGTACTTC

len: 16
abundance: NA
d_gene: NA
j_gene: TRBJ2-3
v_gene: TRBV7-2
CDR3aa: CASSHQARIRTDTQYF
CDR3nt: TGTGCCAGCAGCCATCAGGCGCGGATCCGCACAGATACGCAGTATTTT

len: 15
abundance: few
d_gene: TRBD2
j_gene: TRBJ2-7
v_gene: TRBV5-1
CDR3aa: CASSSGRTSSYEQYF
CDR3nt: TGCGCCAGCTCTAGCGGGCGAACAAGCTCCTACGAGCAGTACTTC

len: 17
abundance: NA
d_gene: TRBD1
j_gene: TRBJ2-7
v_gene: TRBV5-1
CDR3aa: CASSLEVSGQGSYEQYF
CDR3nt: TGCGCCAGCAGCTTGGAAGTATCGGGACAGGGCTCCTACGAGCAGTACTTC

len: 13
abundance: many
d_gene: NA
j_gene: TRBJ1-1
v_gene: TRBV20-1
CDR3aa: CSAREPPGTEAFF
CDR3nt: TGCAGTGCTAGAGAGCCTCCTGGTACTGAAGCTTTCTTT

len: 11
abundance: few
d_gene: TRBD1
j_gene: TRBJ1-1
v_gene: TRBV12-3/TRBV12-4
CDR3aa: CASSLDRATFF
CDR3nt: TGTGCCAGCAGCTTGGACAGGGCAACTTTCTTT

len: 16
abundance: few
d_gene: NA
j_gene: TRBJ2-1
v_gene: TRBV6-1
CDR3aa: CASSPSSGGRTNEQFF
CDR3nt: TGTGCCAGCAGTCCATCTAGTGGGGGAAGGACCAATGAGCAGTTCTTC

len: 14
abundance: few
d_gene: NA
j_gene: TRBJ2-1
v_gene: TRBV7-7
CDR3aa: CASSLGTGPKEQFF
CDR3nt: TGTGCCAGCAGCTTAGGAACAGGGCCTAAGGAGCAGTTCTTC

len: 12
abundance: few
d_gene: NA
j_gene: TRBJ2-1
v_gene: TRBV20-1
CDR3aa: CSASPLLNEQFF
CDR3nt: TGCAGTGCTAGTCCCTTACTCAATGAGCAGTTCTTC

len: 16
abundance: NA
d_gene: NA
j_gene: TRBJ2-1
v_gene: TRBV4-1
CDR3aa: CASSQQTGRVYNEQFF
CDR3nt: TGCGCCAGCAGCCAACAGACAGGGAGGGTCTACAATGAGCAGTTCTTC

len: 17
abundance: NA
d_gene: TRBD2
j_gene: TRBJ2-4
v_gene: TRBV20-1
CDR3aa: CSARRRLAGVAKNIQYF
CDR3nt: TGCAGTGCTAGACGGCGACTAGCGGGAGTAGCCAAAAACATTCAGTACTTC

len: 16
abundance: NA
d_gene: TRBD1
j_gene: TRBJ2-7
v_gene: TRBV25-1
CDR3aa: CASSEYGTGVSYEQYF
CDR3nt: TGTGCCAGCAGTGAATATGGGACAGGGGTCTCCTACGAGCAGTACTTC

len: 19
abundance: NA
d_gene: TRBD2
j_gene: TRBJ2-3
v_gene: TRBV5-1
CDR3aa: CASSLRTSGIVGAADTQYF
CDR3nt: TGCGCCAGCAGCTTGCGGACTAGCGGGATCGTCGGGGCGGCAGATACGCAGTATTTT

len: 15
abundance: few
d_gene: NA
j_gene: TRBJ2-7
v_gene: TRBV10-3
CDR3aa: CAISVGGGPSYEQYF
CDR3nt: TGTGCCATCAGTGTAGGAGGGGGCCCCTCCTACGAGCAGTACTTC

len: 10
abundance: NA
d_gene: NA
j_gene: TRBJ2-7
v_gene: TRBV7-7
CDR3aa: CASSLFGQYF
CDR3nt: TGTGCCAGCAGCTTGTTCGGGCAGTACTTC

len: 15
abundance: few
d_gene: NA
j_gene: TRBJ2-3
v_gene: TRBV29-1
CDR3aa: CSVAGTPLGTDTQYF
CDR3nt: TGCAGCGTCGCCGGGACTCCGCTAGGGACAGATACGCAGTATTTT

len: 15
abundance: few
d_gene: NA
j_gene: TRBJ2-1
v_gene: TRBV14
CDR3aa: CASSHGSRSYNEQFF
CDR3nt: TGTGCCAGCAGCCACGGGAGCCGATCCTACAATGAGCAGTTCTTC

len: 15
abundance: NA
d_gene: NA
j_gene: TRBJ2-7
v_gene: TRBV27
CDR3aa: CASRFTGVSSYEQYF
CDR3nt: TGTGCCAGCAGATTTACGGGGGTGAGCTCCTACGAGCAGTACTTC

len: 13
abundance: NA
d_gene: TRBD2
j_gene: TRBJ2-1
v_gene: TRBV25-1
CDR3aa: CASSLAGGAVQFF
CDR3nt: TGTGCCAGCAGTCTAGCGGGAGGGGCGGTGCAGTTCTTC

len: 13
abundance: few
d_gene: NA
j_gene: TRBJ2-3
v_gene: TRBV6-2/TRBV6-3
CDR3aa: CASARTFTDTQYF
CDR3nt: TGTGCCAGCGCGAGGACGTTCACAGATACGCAGTATTTT

len: 14
abundance: many
d_gene: TRBD2
j_gene: TRBJ2-7
v_gene: TRBV13
CDR3aa: CASSPTSGGYEQYF
CDR3nt: TGTGCCAGCAGCCCGACTAGCGGGGGCTACGAGCAGTACTTC

len: 13
abundance: few
d_gene: NA
j_gene: TRBJ2-7
v_gene: TRBV5-1
CDR3aa: CASRPVEGNEQYF
CDR3nt: TGCGCCAGCAGGCCCGTTGAGGGGAACGAGCAGTACTTC

len: 15
abundance: once
d_gene: NA
j_gene: TRBJ2-7
v_gene: TRBV11-3
CDR3aa: CASSSMNLPRGEQYF
CDR3nt: TGTGCCAGCAGCTCGATGAACCTGCCACGAGGGGAGCAGTACTTC

len: 12
abundance: NA
d_gene: NA
j_gene: TRBJ1-5
v_gene: TRBV25-1
CDR3aa: CASTTGNQPQHF
CDR3nt: TGTGCCAGCACCACAGGGAATCAGCCCCAGCATTTT

len: 16
abundance: NA
d_gene: TRBD2
j_gene: TRBJ2-7
v_gene: TRBV5-5
CDR3aa: CASSKGLAGGPNEQYF
CDR3nt: TGTGCCAGCAGCAAGGGACTAGCGGGAGGGCCTAACGAGCAGTACTTC

len: 11
abundance: few
d_gene: NA
j_gene: TRBJ2-4
v_gene: TRBV12-3/TRBV12-4
CDR3aa: CASSTPNIQYF
CDR3nt: TGTGCCAGCTCTACCCCTAACATTCAGTACTTC

len: 15
abundance: NA
d_gene: NA
j_gene: TRBJ1-2
v_gene: TRBV7-9
CDR3aa: CASSLAGPTNYGYTF
CDR3nt: TGTGCCAGCAGCTTAGCTGGGCCTACTAACTATGGCTACACCTTC

len: 15
abundance: few
d_gene: TRBD2
j_gene: TRBJ2-1
v_gene: TRBV5-5
CDR3aa: CASSFLAGGFHEQFF
CDR3nt: TGTGCCAGCAGCTTTCTAGCGGGTGGGTTCCATGAGCAGTTCTTC

len: 17
abundance: NA
d_gene: NA
j_gene: TRBJ2-3
v_gene: TRBV5-1
CDR3aa: CASSLGRGTALADTQYF
CDR3nt: TGCGCCAGCAGCTTGGGTCGGGGTACCGCTTTAGCAGATACGCAGTATTTT

len: 14
abundance: few
d_gene: NA
j_gene: TRBJ2-1
v_gene: TRBV4-1
CDR3aa: CASSPDRSYNEQFF
CDR3nt: TGCGCCAGCAGTCCCGACCGGTCATACAATGAGCAGTTCTTC

len: 16
abundance: NA
d_gene: TRBD1
j_gene: TRBJ1-3
v_gene: TRBV4-1
CDR3aa: CASSQVDRADGNTIYF
CDR3nt: TGCGCCAGCAGCCAGGTTGACAGGGCTGATGGAAACACCATATATTTT

len: 16
abundance: few
d_gene: TRBD2
j_gene: TRBJ2-7
v_gene: TRBV7-3
CDR3aa: CASSTGTSGGLYEQYF
CDR3nt: TGTGCCAGCAGCACCGGGACTAGCGGGGGCCTCTACGAGCAGTACTTC

len: 20
abundance: few
d_gene: TRBD1
j_gene: TRBJ1-1
v_gene: TRBV3-1
CDR3aa: CASSPGQTTEVLFGNTEAFF
CDR3nt: TGTGCCAGCAGCCCGGGACAGACCACGGAAGTCCTGTTTGGGAACACTGAAGCTTTCTTT

len: 14
abundance: NA
d_gene: NA
j_gene: TRBJ2-6
v_gene: TRBV10-1
CDR3aa: CASSENSGANVLTF
CDR3nt: TGCGCCAGCAGTGAGAACTCTGGGGCCAACGTCCTGACTTTC